What follows is one T cell receptor (beta chain) and its context. Its antigen is currently unknown. These data are taken from a study of post-analysis software for immune sequencing data. Study findings and constraints: Elevated frequency relative to controls characterized several TRBV segments in patients, TRBV5-6, TRBV5-1 and TRBV20-1 among them.

cDNA libraries of TCR beta carried unique molecular identifiers. TCRdb passed the PCR reads through MiXCR, listing each CDR3 protein once. The sample has hundreds of thousands of distinct CDR3 sequences, 25% to 30% seen once. The CDR3 extends over 15 amino acids. V lost 6 bases, J lost 5 bases, and 16 bases lay in between. The V gene's germline CDR1 is SEHNR and CDR2 FQNEAQ (reference sequence). The receptor comes from a girl between 10 and 17 years old with multiple sclerosis. The genes are TRBV7-9 and TRBJ2-2; D is possibly TRBD1 (5 bases). The sequenced material came from blood. This CDR3 reads CASRAPGFSTGELFF. The CDR3 coding sequence is TGTGCCAGCAGGGCCCCAGGGTTTTCGACCGGGGAGCTGTTTTTT. Together with reference TRBV7-9 and TRBJ2-2, the CDR3 gives the full variable domain: DTGVSQNPRHKITKRGQNVTFRCDPISEHNRLYWYRQTLGQGPEFLTYFQNEAQLEKSRLLSDRFSAERPKGSFSTLEIQRTEQGDSAMYLCASRAPGFSTGELFFGEGSRLTVL.